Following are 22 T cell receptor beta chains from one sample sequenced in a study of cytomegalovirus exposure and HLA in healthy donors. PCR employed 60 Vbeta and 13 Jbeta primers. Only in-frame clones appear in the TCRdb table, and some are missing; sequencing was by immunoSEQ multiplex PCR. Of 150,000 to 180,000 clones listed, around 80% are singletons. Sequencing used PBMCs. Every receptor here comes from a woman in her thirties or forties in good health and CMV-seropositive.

The CDR3 reads CASSIGMSWNQPQHF. The CDR3 DNA sequence: TGTGCCAGTAGTATCGGTATGTCATGGAATCAGCCCCAGCATTTT. This chain links TRBV19 with TRBJ1-5; the D is unclear. This CDR3 has 15 amino acids. The V and J ends lost 3 bases and 4 bases respectively, with 13 bases between them. CDR1 is LNHDA, CDR2 SQIVND, per germline (reference sequence).

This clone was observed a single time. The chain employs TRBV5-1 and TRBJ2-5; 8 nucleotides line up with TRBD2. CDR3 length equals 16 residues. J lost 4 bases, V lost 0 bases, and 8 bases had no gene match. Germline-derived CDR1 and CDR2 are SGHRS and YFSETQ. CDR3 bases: TGCGCCAGCAGCTTGGGAGGCGGACTAGCCCGAGAGACCCAGTACTTC. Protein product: CASSLGGGLARETQYF.

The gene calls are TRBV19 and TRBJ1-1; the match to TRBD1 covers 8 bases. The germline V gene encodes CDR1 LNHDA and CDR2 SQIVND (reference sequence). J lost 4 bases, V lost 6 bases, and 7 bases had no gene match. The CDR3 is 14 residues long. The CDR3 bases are TGTGCCAGTAGGAGCAGGGGGCAGGGCACTGAAGCTTTCTTT. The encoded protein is CASRSRGQGTEAFF. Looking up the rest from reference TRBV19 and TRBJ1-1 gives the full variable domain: DGGITQSPKYLFRKEGQNVTLSCEQNLNHDAMYWYRQDPGQGLRLIYYSQIVNDFQKGDIAEGYSVSREKKESFPLTVTSAQKNPTAFYLCASRSRGQGTEAFFGQGTRLTVV.

The CDR3 sequence: CASSSGTFYGYTF. CDR3 in DNA: TGTGCCAGCAGCTCCGGGACATTCTATGGCTACACCTTC. The J gene is TRBJ1-2, the V gene TRBV7-9; tentative D call: TRBD1 (6 bases). CDR1 and CDR2 from the germline V gene are SEHNR and FQNEAQ (reference sequence). The CDR3 spans 13 residues. V shed 4 bases and J shed 4 bases, with 10 bases lying between them.

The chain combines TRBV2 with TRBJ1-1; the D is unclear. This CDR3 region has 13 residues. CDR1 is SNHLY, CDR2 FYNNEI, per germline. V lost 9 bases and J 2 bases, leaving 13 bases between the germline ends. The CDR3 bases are TGTGCCAGTACCCGGGAAGTTAACACTGAAGCTTTCTTT. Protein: CASTREVNTEAFF. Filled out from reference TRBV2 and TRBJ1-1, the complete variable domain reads EPEVTQTPSHQVTQMGQEVILRCVPISNHLYFYWYRQILGQKVEFLVSFYNNEISEKSEIFDDQFSVERPDGSNFTLKIRSTKLEDSAMYFCASTREVNTEAFFGQGTRLTVV.

CDR3 DNA: TGTGCCAGCAGGATGGCAGGGGGTGTGAACGGGGAGCTGTTTTTT. It specifies CASRMAGGVNGELFF. The chain uses TRBV6-5 and TRBJ2-2; TRBD1 agrees at 7 bases. Germline values: CDR1 MNHEY, CDR2 SVGAGI. This CDR3 comprises 15 residues. Losses at the gene ends were 6 bases for V and 7 bases for J; bases not matched to a gene: 11.

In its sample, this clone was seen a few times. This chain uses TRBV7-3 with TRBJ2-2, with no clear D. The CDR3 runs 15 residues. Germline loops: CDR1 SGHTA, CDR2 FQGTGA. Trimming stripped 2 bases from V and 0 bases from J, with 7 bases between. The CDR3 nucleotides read TGTGCCAGCAGCTTACTGGGCGCGAACACCGGGGAGCTGTTTTTT. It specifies CASSLLGANTGELFF.

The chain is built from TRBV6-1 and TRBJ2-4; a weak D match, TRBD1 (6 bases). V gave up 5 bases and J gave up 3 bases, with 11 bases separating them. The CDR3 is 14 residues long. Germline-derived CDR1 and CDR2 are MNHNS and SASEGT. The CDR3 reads CASSNRAVKNIQYF. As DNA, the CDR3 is TGTGCCAGCAGTAACAGGGCTGTCAAAAACATTCAGTACTTC.

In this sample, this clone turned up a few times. The CDR3 DNA reads as TGTGCCAGCAGCCAAATCGGGAACACTGAAGCTTTCTTT. Protein sequence: CASSQIGNTEAFF. The V and J genes are TRBV7-6 and TRBJ1-1; D is unresolved. V lost 5 bases to trimming and J lost 1 base, with 8 bases between them. The germline V gene has CDR1 SGHVS and CDR2 FNYEAQ. The CDR3 length is 13 residues.

CDR3 bases: TGCGCCAGCAGCTTGGGAGCGGAGCAGTTCTTC. Its translation is CASSLGAEQFF. This sequence joins TRBV5-1 and TRBJ2-1, with no clear D. V lost 0 bases and J 10 bases, leaving 5 bases between the germline ends. CDR1 SGHRS and CDR2 YFSETQ come from the germline V gene. The CDR3 is 11 amino acids. The full variable domain, in which reference TRBV5-1 and TRBJ2-1 provide the parts outside the CDR3, is KAGVTQTPRYLIKTRGQQVTLSCSPISGHRSVSWYQQTPGQGLQFLFEYFSETQRNKGNFPGRFSGRQFSNSRSEMNVSTLELGDSALYLCASSLGAEQFFGPGTRLTVL.

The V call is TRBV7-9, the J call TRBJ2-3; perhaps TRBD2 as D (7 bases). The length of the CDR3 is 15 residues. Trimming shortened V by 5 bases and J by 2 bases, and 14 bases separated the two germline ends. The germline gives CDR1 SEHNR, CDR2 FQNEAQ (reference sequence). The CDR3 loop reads CASSQAGQLTDTQYF. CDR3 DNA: TGTGCCAGCAGCCAAGCGGGACAACTCACAGATACGCAGTATTTT.

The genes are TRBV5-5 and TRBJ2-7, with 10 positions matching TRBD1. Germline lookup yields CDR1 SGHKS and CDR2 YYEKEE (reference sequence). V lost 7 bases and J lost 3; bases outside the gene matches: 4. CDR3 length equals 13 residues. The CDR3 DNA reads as TGTGCCAGCGGGACAGGGGACTTCTACGAGCAGTACTTC. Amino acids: CASGTGDFYEQYF.

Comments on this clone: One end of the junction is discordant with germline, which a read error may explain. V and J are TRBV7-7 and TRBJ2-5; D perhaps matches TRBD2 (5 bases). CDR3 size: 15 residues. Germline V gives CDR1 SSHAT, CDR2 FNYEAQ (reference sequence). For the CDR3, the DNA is TGTGCTAGCAGCTTAGGTGCGGGCCTCCAAGAGACCCAGTACTTC. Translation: CASSLGAGLQETQYF.

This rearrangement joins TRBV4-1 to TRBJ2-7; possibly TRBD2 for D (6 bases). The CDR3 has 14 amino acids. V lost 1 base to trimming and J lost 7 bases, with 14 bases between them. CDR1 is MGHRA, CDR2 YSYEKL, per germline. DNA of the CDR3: TGCGCCAGCAGCCAAGTAGGCGGGGCCGGGGAGCAGTACTTC. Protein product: CASSQVGGAGEQYF.

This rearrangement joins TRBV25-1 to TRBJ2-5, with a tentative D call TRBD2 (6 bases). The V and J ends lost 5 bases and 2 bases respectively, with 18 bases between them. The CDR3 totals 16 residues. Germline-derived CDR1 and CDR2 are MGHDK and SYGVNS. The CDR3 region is CASSLGQGGRQETQYF. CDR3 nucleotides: TGTGCCAGCAGTTTAGGGCAGGGTGGGAGGCAAGAGACCCAGTACTTC.

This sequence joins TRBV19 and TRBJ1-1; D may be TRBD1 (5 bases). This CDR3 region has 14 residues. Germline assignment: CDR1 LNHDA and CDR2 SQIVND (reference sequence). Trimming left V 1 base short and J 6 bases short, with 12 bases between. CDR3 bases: TGTGCCAGTAGTATAGTGACAGCGCGTCCTGAAGCTTTCTTT. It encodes CASSIVTARPEAFF.

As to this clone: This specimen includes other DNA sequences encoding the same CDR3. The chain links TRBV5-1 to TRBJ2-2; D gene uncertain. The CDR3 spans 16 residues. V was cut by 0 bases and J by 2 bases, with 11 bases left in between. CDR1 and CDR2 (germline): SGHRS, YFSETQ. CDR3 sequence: CASSLVGSANTGELFF. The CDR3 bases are TGCGCCAGCAGCTTGGTCGGCAGCGCTAACACCGGGGAGCTGTTTTTT.

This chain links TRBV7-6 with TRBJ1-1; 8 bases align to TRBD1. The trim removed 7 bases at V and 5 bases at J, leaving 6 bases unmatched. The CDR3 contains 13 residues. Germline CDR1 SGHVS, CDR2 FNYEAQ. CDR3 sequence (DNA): TGTGCCAGCAAAGACAGGGGTCGAACTGAAGCTTTCTTT. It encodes CASKDRGRTEAFF.

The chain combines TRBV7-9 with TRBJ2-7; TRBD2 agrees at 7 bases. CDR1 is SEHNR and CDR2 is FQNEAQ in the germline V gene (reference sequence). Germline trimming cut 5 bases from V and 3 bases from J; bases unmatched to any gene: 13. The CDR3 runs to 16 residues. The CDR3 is CASSHDSGVLIYEQYF. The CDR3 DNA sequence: TGTGCCAGCAGCCATGACAGCGGGGTTTTAATCTACGAGCAGTACTTC.

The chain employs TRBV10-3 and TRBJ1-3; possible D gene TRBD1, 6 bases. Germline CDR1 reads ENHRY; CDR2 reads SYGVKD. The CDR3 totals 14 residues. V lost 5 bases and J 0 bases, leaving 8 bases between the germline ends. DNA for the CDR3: TGTGCCATCAGTACAGGGATCTCTGGAAACACCATATATTTT. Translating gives CAISTGISGNTIYF.

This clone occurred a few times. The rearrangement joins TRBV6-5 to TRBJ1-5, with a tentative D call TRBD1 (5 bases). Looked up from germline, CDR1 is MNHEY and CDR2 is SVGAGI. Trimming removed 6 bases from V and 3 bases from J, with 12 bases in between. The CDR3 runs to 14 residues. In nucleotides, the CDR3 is TGTGCCAGCAGGACGGGGGGTCACAATCAGCCCCAGCATTTT. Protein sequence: CASRTGGHNQPQHF.

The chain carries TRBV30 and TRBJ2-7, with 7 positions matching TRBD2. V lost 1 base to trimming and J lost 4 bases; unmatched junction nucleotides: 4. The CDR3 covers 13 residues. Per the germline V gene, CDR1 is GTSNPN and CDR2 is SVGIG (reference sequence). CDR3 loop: CAWSGGGSYEQYF. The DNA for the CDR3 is TGTGCCTGGAGTGGGGGAGGGAGTTACGAGCAGTACTTC.